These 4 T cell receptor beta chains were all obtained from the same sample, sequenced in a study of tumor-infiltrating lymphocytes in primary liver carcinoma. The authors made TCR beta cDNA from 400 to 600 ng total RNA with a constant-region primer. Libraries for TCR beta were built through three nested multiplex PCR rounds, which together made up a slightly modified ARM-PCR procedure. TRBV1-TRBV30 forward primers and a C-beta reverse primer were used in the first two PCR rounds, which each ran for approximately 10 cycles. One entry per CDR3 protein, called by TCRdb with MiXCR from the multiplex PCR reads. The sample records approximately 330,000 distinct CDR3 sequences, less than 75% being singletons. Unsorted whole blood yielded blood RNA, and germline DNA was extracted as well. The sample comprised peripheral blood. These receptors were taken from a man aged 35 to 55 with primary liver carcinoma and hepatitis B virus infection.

DNA of the CDR3: TGTGCCAGCGCCCCCGGGACCTACGAGCAGTACTTC. It yields the protein CASAPGTYEQYF. This chain links TRBV28 with TRBJ2-7, with D possibly being TRBD2 (5 bases). This CDR3 has 12 residues. With 8 bases removed from V and 2 bases from J, the gap between germline ends came to 10 bases. Germline values: CDR1 MDHEN, CDR2 SYDVKM.

The CDR3 coding sequence is TGTGCCAGCAATTGGGTCCGAAGAGAGACCCAGTACTTC. Translation gives CASNWVRRETQYF. The V call is TRBV6-2 or TRBV6-3, the J call TRBJ2-5; D not certain. The germline V gene has CDR1 MNHEY and CDR2 SVGEGT. CDR3 length equals 13 residues. V shed 7 bases and J shed 4 bases, with 13 bases lying between them.

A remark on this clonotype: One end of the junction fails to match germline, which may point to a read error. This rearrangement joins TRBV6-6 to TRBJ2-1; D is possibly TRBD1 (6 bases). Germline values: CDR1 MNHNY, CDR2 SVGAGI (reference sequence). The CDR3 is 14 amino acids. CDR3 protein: CATSYRVRYNEQFF. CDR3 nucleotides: TGTGCCACCAGTTACAGGGTCAGATACAATGAGCAGTTCTTC.

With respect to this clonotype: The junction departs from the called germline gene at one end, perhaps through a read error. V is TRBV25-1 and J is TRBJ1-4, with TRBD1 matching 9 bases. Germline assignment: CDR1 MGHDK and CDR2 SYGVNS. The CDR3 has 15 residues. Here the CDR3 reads CANSMNRGRNEKLFF. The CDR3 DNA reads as TGTGCCAACAGTATGAACAGGGGGCGCAATGAAAAACTGTTTTTT.